These 19 T cell receptor beta chains were all obtained from the same sample, sequenced in a study of CD8+ T cells in alopecia areata. The treatment denotes: oral pan-JAK inhibitor, 5-10 mg twice daily. Investigators isolated RNA and reverse transcribed it into cDNA to act as the sequencing template. Produced via immunoSEQ multiplex PCR; TCRdb's table is partial and in-frame only. This repertoire shows some 150,000 clones, around 83% found once; its top ten account for 13%. Sequenced here: CD8+ T cells sorted from blood, sampled at week 4, from a patient treated with tofacitinib. The origin of the receptors is a human donor with alopecia areata.

This clone has only a few counts. The chain recombines TRBV7-9 with TRBJ1-2; D uncertain. V was pared by 4 bases and J by 5 bases, with 17 bases between. Germline CDR1 SEHNR, CDR2 FQNEAQ (reference sequence). This CDR3 has 15 residues. The CDR3 here is CASSSTSRRVYGYTF. Here the CDR3 DNA reads TGTGCCAGCAGCTCTACCTCCAGACGGGTTTATGGCTACACCTTC.

This chain connects TRBV27 to TRBJ2-1; 13 bases fit TRBD2. The CDR3 has 16 amino acids. Germline CDR1 is MNHEY and CDR2 is SMNVEV (reference sequence). Losses at the gene ends were 5 bases for V and 9 bases for J; bases not matched to a gene: 10. The CDR3 coding sequence is TGTGCCAGCAGTGCCCCGGGACTAGCGGGGTTAGGTGAGCAGTTCTTC. Its protein product is CASSAPGLAGLGEQFF.

The rearrangement joins TRBV28 to TRBJ2-1; D ambiguous. The CDR3 covers 16 residues. Germline-derived CDR1 and CDR2 are MDHEN and SYDVKM. Trimming removed 0 bases at V and 3 bases at J, with 12 bases between. In DNA form, the CDR3 reads TGTGCCAGCAGTTTATGGGTCGACCGTAACTACAATGAGCAGTTCTTC. Its translation is CASSLWVDRNYNEQFF.

The chain combines TRBV27 with TRBJ2-1, with D unclear. Trimming took off 3 bases at V and 6 bases at J, with 12 bases between the two ends. This CDR3 spans 14 amino acids. Looked up from germline, CDR1 is MNHEY and CDR2 is SMNVEV (reference sequence). CDR3 sequence reads: CASSFRREGNEQFF. The CDR3, as DNA: TGTGCCAGCAGTTTTAGAAGGGAAGGCAATGAGCAGTTCTTC.

The CDR3 here is CASSLPWTGSYEQYF. The CDR3 region has the DNA TGTGCCAGCAGCTTACCATGGACAGGATCCTACGAGCAGTACTTC. V usage is TRBV5-6 and J usage is TRBJ2-5; 7 positions agree with TRBD1. The J call is doubtful: the DNA matches TRBJ2-7 better. The CDR3 length is 15 residues. The V gene's germline CDR1 is SGHDT and CDR2 YYEEEE.

This clone was counted only a few times. The chain joins TRBV29-1 to TRBJ2-2; TRBD2 might be the D (5 bases). Germline V lookup: CDR1 SQVTM, CDR2 ANQGSEA. The CDR3 covers 12 residues. Trimming took off 3 bases at V and 15 bases at J, with 17 bases between the two ends. The CDR3 reads CSVEAATGVMFF. The CDR3 DNA follows: TGCAGCGTTGAGGCTGCCACCGGGGTGATGTTTTTT.

The chain employs TRBV29-1 and TRBJ2-2; D is perhaps TRBD1 or TRBD2 (5 bases each). The V end lost 0 bases, the J end lost 0 bases, and 17 bases lay between the germline ends. Per germline, CDR1 SQVTM and CDR2 ANQGSEA. The CDR3 runs to 18 residues. The CDR3 DNA follows: TGCAGCGTTGAAGACCCCTCCGGGACGGCCTCGAACACCGGGGAGCTGTTTTTT. Residues: CSVEDPSGTASNTGELFF.

J is TRBJ2-1 and V is TRBV4-1; 7 nucleotides line up with TRBD2. Losses at the gene ends were 3 bases for V and 7 bases for J; bases not matched to a gene: 6. The germline V gene has CDR1 MGHRA and CDR2 YSYEKL. The length of the CDR3 is 14 residues. The CDR3: CASSHLGEGNEQFF. The CDR3 DNA reads TGCGCCAGCAGCCATCTTGGGGAGGGAAATGAGCAGTTCTTC.

The gene calls are TRBV9 and TRBJ2-1; 7 bases align to TRBD1. CDR3 size: 14 residues. The V gene's germline CDR1 is SGDLS and CDR2 YYNGEE. Trimming took 3 bases from V and 6 from J; bases not matched to a gene: 6. CDR3 in DNA: TGTGCCAGCAGCGGACAGGGTGTAATCAATGAGCAGTTCTTC. It codes for CASSGQGVINEQFF.

This clone was detected a few times. The chain links TRBV29-1 to TRBJ2-7; unclear D gene. V was trimmed by 2 bases and J by 6 bases, leaving 8 bases between them. The germline V gene encodes CDR1 SQVTM and CDR2 ANQGSEA. The CDR3 extends over 11 amino acids. This CDR3 is CSVETPLEQYF. The CDR3 DNA reads TGCAGCGTTGAAACCCCTCTCGAGCAGTACTTC.

The chain recombines TRBV11-2 with TRBJ2-7; no clear D. With 4 bases removed from V and 3 bases from J, the gap between germline ends came to 7 bases. This CDR3 is built from 12 residues. Germline V gene sequence: CDR1 SGHAT, CDR2 FQNNGV. CDR3 in DNA: TGTGCCAGCAGCTCCAGTCTCTACGAGCAGTACTTC. It encodes CASSSSLYEQYF. The full variable domain, in which reference TRBV11-2 and TRBJ2-7 provide the parts outside the CDR3, is EAGVAQSPRYKIIEKRQSVAFWCNPISGHATLYWYQQILGQGPKLLIQFQNNGVVDDSQLPKDRFSAERLKGVDSTLKIQPAKLEDSAVYLCASSSSLYEQYFGPGTRLTVT.

The rearrangement links TRBV27 to TRBJ1-2; D perhaps matches TRBD1 (5 bases). V lost 2 bases and J 2 bases, leaving 15 bases between the germline ends. This CDR3 comprises 16 residues. Per germline, CDR1 MNHEY and CDR2 SMNVEV (reference sequence). The CDR3 nucleotides are TGTGCCAGCAGTTTAACCCCAGGGCAGGGAAACTATGGCTACACCTTC. Amino acid sequence: CASSLTPGQGNYGYTF.

In this sample, this clone turned up once. The V call is TRBV29-1, the J call TRBJ2-3; 10 bases are shared with TRBD2. This CDR3 is 18 amino acids long. Germline V lookup: CDR1 SQVTM, CDR2 ANQGSEA. With 6 bases clipped from V and 3 bases from J, the junction kept 18 bases outside the gene matches. The CDR3 DNA sequence: TGCAGCGTCCATGGGGTGGAAGCGGGAGGGCCTCGAACAGATACGCAGTATTTT. As protein: CSVHGVEAGGPRTDTQYF.

Concerning this clone: The identical CDR3 is also encoded by other nucleotide sequences in the sample. The rearrangement links TRBV5-4 to TRBJ2-7, with TRBD1 as a possible D gene (5 bases). CDR1 SGHNT and CDR2 YYREEE come from the germline V gene (reference sequence). CDR3 length equals 11 residues. V lost 2 bases, J lost 7 bases, and 7 bases lay in between. CDR3 bases: TGTGCCAGCAGCTTAGGGGATGAGCAGTACTTC. Translation gives CASSLGDEQYF.

The chain joins TRBV5-1 to TRBJ1-1; D is unclear. The ends were cut back, 6 bases at V and 1 base at J, with 13 bases in the middle. Germline CDR1 and CDR2: SGHRS and YFSETQ. The CDR3 has 14 residues. CDR3: CASTWAEGNTEAFF. The DNA of the CDR3 is TGCGCCAGCACCTGGGCCGAGGGGAACACTGAAGCTTTCTTT.

The chain is built from TRBV4-1 and TRBJ2-1, with 7 bases fitting TRBD1. Germline values: CDR1 MGHRA, CDR2 YSYEKL. This CDR3 is 15 amino acids long. The V and J ends lost 4 bases and 8 bases, in that order; junction bases with no gene match: 11. The CDR3 protein is CASSPNTGVVDEQFF. CDR3 coding DNA: TGCGCCAGCAGCCCAAATACAGGGGTTGTAGATGAGCAGTTCTTC.

This clone was seen only a few times. The J gene is TRBJ2-7, the V gene TRBV4-1; 10 nucleotides agree with TRBD1. Germline V gives CDR1 MGHRA, CDR2 YSYEKL. Trimming cost V 3 bases and J 6 bases; bases outside gene matches: 8. CDR3 length: 15 residues. The CDR3 nucleotides read TGCGCCAGCAGCCAGTCCGGGACAGGGGTTAGCGAGCAGTACTTC. It encodes CASSQSGTGVSEQYF.

This clone was seen only a few times. The CDR3 spells CSVEDQGQGSRGGYEQYF. DNA of the CDR3: TGCAGCGTTGAAGACCAGGGACAGGGAAGCCGTGGTGGCTACGAGCAGTACTTC. V usage is TRBV29-1 and J usage is TRBJ2-7; 9 bases are shared with TRBD1. Trimming at V came to 0 bases and at J to 3 bases, leaving 15 bases not matched to a gene. This CDR3 spans 18 amino acids. Germline values: CDR1 SQVTM, CDR2 ANQGSEA.

This clone was found once. The chain is built from TRBV28 and TRBJ2-2; tentative D call: TRBD1 (6 bases). Germline V gene sequence: CDR1 MDHEN, CDR2 SYDVKM. V lost 4 bases, J lost 1 base, and 10 bases lay in between. The length of the CDR3 is 15 residues. CDR3 coding DNA: TGTGCCAGCAGTTCTCACAGGGAGAACACCGGGGAGCTGTTTTTT. It codes for CASSSHRENTGELFF.